The rows below give T cell receptor beta chains drawn from one sample of a study of cytomegalovirus exposure and HLA in healthy donors. The assay was immunoSEQ multiplex PCR, and TCRdb's table has in-frame clones only and misses some. The sample includes 98,000 or so clones, approximately 80% of them seen just once. Sequencing was performed on PBMCs. Every receptor here comes from a woman in her 40s in good health and CMV-seronegative. The conserved cysteine and the conserved F or W are not part of the CDR3 here. Fields, in order: J gene, V gene, CDR3 protein.

TRBJ1-2,TRBV6-6,ASRTFPENNYGYT
TRBJ2-7,TRBV13,ASSLDGSSSYEQY
TRBJ2-3,TRBV7-2,ASSLGQFTDTQY
TRBJ2-1,TRBV6-5,ASRPRTSGDNEQF
TRBJ1-2,TRBV28,ASSPSLDRPNYGYT
.,TRBV10-3,AISDVIGAMVTSSYEQY
TRBJ2-1,TRBV10-3,AISESELYNEQF
TRBJ2-7,TRBV23-1,ASSEPPGLAGAYEQY
TRBJ1-2,TRBV29-1,SAMDRGVFDGYT
TRBJ1-1,TRBV28,ASSSQRNTEAF
TRBJ1-1,TRBV5-6,ASSGGTVNTEAF
TRBJ1-1,TRBV28,ASSGQGLPNTEAF
TRBJ2-3,TRBV7-2,ASSLAASGRPGTDTQY
TRBJ2-5,TRBV30,AGNLQAGRVQY
TRBJ1-4,TRBV5-4,ASSLDLAATNEKLF
TRBJ2-5,TRBV19,ASSIVGGKETQY
TRBJ2-7,TRBV7-2,ASSPGTGTYEQY
TRBJ1-5,TRBV2,ASSVVGERQPQH
TRBJ2-1,TRBV7-2,ASSSPRAGKHNEQF
TRBJ1-1,TRBV19,ATAPGTVNTEAF
TRBJ2-7,TRBV10-3,AISWGQGQYEQY
TRBJ1-5,TRBV6-6,ASSSGNYQPQH
TRBJ2-3,TRBV28,ASSQPGLAGADTQY
TRBJ1-2,TRBV4-3,ASSQGGLLANYGYT
TRBJ2-5,TRBV11-2,ASSSIAGGGETQY
TRBJ2-5,TRBV7-2,ASSFDLGGFHQETQY
TRBJ2-1,TRBV6-6,ASRPSGSYNEQF
TRBJ2-7,TRBV6-5,ASSYSGGSYEQY
TRBJ2-1,TRBV15,ATSPRGRGVGEQF
TRBJ2-1,TRBV5-4,ASSQPSGGDNEQF
TRBJ2-2,TRBV10-2,ASSDSGRAGELF
TRBJ2-7,TRBV11-2,ASSLGTGTYEQY
TRBJ2-2,TRBV7-3,ASSNIGDRGINTGELF
TRBJ2-3,TRBV7-9,ASSPGLAHRADTQY
TRBJ1-1,TRBV6-4,ASSYGLTMNRGPGNTEAF
TRBJ2-7,TRBV7-2,ASSFIMAGNSYEQY
TRBJ2-7,TRBV5-1,ASSSSTRVDYEQY
TRBJ1-2,TRBV11-1,ASSSRGIYGYT
TRBJ1-2,TRBV16,ASSQGYYGYT